The 22 T cell receptor beta chains below all came from one sample that was sequenced in a study of shared clonotypes between healthy human individuals. Profiling relied on immunoSEQ multiplex PCR, and the TCRdb table lists in-frame clones only, not all of them. The sample contains about 2.4 million clones, around nine tenths of which appear only once. Sequencing input: naive CD4+ T cells sorted from blood. Indicated subset: CD45RA+ positively selected. These receptors all stem from a man aged 18 to 29 in good health.

V usage is TRBV7-8 and J usage is TRBJ1-3; D gene uncertain. CDR3 length: 15 amino acids. The V and J ends lost 1 base and 0 bases respectively, with 7 bases between them. The V gene's germline CDR1 is SGHVS and CDR2 FQNEAQ. The chain's CDR3 is CASSLGRSSGNTIYF. DNA of the CDR3: TGTGCCAGCAGCTTAGGGCGGAGCTCTGGAAACACCATATATTTT.

The chain employs TRBV5-5 and TRBJ1-1; no firm D call. Trimming removed 4 bases at V and 1 base at J, with 14 bases between. The V gene's germline CDR1 is SGHKS and CDR2 YYEKEE (reference sequence). The CDR3 covers 15 residues. The CDR3 protein is CASSPTGNRNTEAFF. CDR3 bases: TGTGCCAGCAGCCCGACTGGGAATAGGAACACTGAAGCTTTCTTT.

This chain links TRBV14 with TRBJ2-7; 7 nucleotides match TRBD2. Germline loops: CDR1 SGHDN, CDR2 FVKESK. With V trimmed by 5 bases and J by 2 bases, 6 bases remained unmatched. CDR3 length: 14 residues. CDR3 in amino acids: CASSFGTKTYEQYF. In DNA form, the CDR3 reads TGTGCCAGCAGCTTCGGGACTAAGACCTACGAGCAGTACTTC.

As concerns this clone: In the same sample, other DNA sequences code for this CDR3. The chain uses TRBV6-1 and TRBJ2-7; possibly TRBD1 for D (5 bases). Germline V gene data show CDR1 as MNHNS and CDR2 as SASEGT. The CDR3 loop spans 13 amino acids. With 6 bases removed from V and 0 bases from J, the gap between germline ends came to 9 bases. CDR3 residues: CASSGQGSYEQYF. As DNA, the CDR3 is TGTGCCAGCAGCGGACAAGGCTCCTACGAGCAGTACTTC.

In this sample, this clone turned up a few times. The chain links TRBV13 to TRBJ1-1, with 7 bases matching TRBD1. This CDR3 has 15 residues. With 4 bases clipped from V and 0 bases from J, the junction kept 5 bases outside the gene matches. Germline V gene lookup returns CDR1 PRHDT and CDR2 FYEKMQ (reference sequence). This chain's CDR3 is CASSSRQGVNTEAFF. CDR3 sequence (DNA): TGTGCCAGCAGCTCCCGACAGGGAGTGAACACTGAAGCTTTCTTT. The full variable domain, rest sourced from reference TRBV13 and TRBJ1-1, is AAGVIQSPRHLIKEKRETATLKCYPIPRHDTVYWYQQGPGQDPQFLISFYEKMQSDKGSIPDRFSAQQFSDYHSELNMSSLELGDSALYFCASSSRQGVNTEAFFGQGTRLTVV.

The gene calls are TRBV6-5 and TRBJ1-6, with D possibly TRBD1 on 5 matching bases. Germline CDR1 is MNHEY and CDR2 is SVGAGI. Trimming pared 4 bases from V and 10 bases from J, leaving 8 bases between. This CDR3 has 12 residues. CDR3 nucleotides: TGTGCCAGCAGTTCTTGGGGCTCACCCCTCCACTTT. Protein product: CASSSWGSPLHF.

On this clone: Other DNA sequences from this sample encode an identical CDR3 as well. The chain combines TRBV30 with TRBJ2-7, with D unresolved. The CDR3 is made up of 11 amino acids. Between the trimmed V and J ends, which lost 2 bases and 3 bases, there was a span of 5 bases. Germline V gene lookup returns CDR1 GTSNPN and CDR2 SVGIG (reference sequence). The CDR3 reads CAWSINYEQYF. In DNA, the CDR3 is TGTGCCTGGAGTATCAACTACGAGCAGTACTTC.

The chain uses TRBV5-1 and TRBJ2-1; possibly TRBD2 for D (6 bases). With 1 base removed from V and 7 bases from J, the gap between germline ends came to 18 bases. Germline V gene sequence: CDR1 SGHRS, CDR2 YFSETQ. CDR3 length: 16 residues. The CDR3 sequence: CASSLLSSGVGNEQFF. In DNA form, the CDR3 reads TGCGCCAGCAGCTTGTTGTCGTCGGGAGTAGGGAATGAGCAGTTCTTC.

The chain joins TRBV6-6 to TRBJ2-5; 8 nucleotides line up with TRBD2. Germline V gives CDR1 MNHNY, CDR2 SVGAGI (reference sequence). CDR3 length equals 15 residues. After removal of 10 bases from V and 5 bases from J, the junction contained 15 bases not matched to a gene. The CDR3 nucleotides are TGTGCCACCGGAGGCCGAGCGGGAGAGCGGGAGACCCAGTACTTC. Protein: CATGGRAGERETQYF.

This rearrangement joins TRBV30 to TRBJ2-3; D gene ambiguous. CDR3 length: 15 amino acids. Germline lookup yields CDR1 GTSNPN and CDR2 SVGIG (reference sequence). Trimming took off 2 bases at V and 4 bases at J, with 16 bases between the two ends. The CDR3 spells CAWSQPHLGADTQYF. CDR3 coding DNA: TGTGCCTGGAGTCAGCCTCACCTCGGCGCAGATACGCAGTATTTT.

As regards this clone: A junction boundary mismatches the germline segment, possibly from a read error. This sample includes further DNA sequences coding for the same CDR3. This chain links TRBV7-7 with TRBJ2-3; D is undetermined. Germline V gives CDR1 SSHAT, CDR2 FNYEAQ (reference sequence). The CDR3 is 13 amino acids. The CDR3: CASSLGATDTQYF. CDR3 DNA sequence: TGTGCTAGCAGCTTAGGAGCGACAGATACGCAGTATTTT.

To note about this clone: Other nucleotide sequences from this sample produce the same CDR3. The genes are TRBV5-1 and TRBJ2-1; no clear D gene. The CDR3 consists of 16 residues. V was pared by 0 bases and J by 0 bases, with 10 bases between. Germline-derived CDR1 and CDR2 are SGHRS and YFSETQ. The CDR3 bases are TGCGCCAGCAGCTTGGTTGGCGCCAGCTCCTACAATGAGCAGTTCTTC. Encoded protein: CASSLVGASSYNEQFF.

The rearrangement links TRBV29-1 to TRBJ1-1; D is unclear. Trimming pared 4 bases from V and 3 bases from J, leaving 15 bases between. Germline V gives CDR1 SQVTM, CDR2 ANQGSEA. The CDR3 runs to 14 residues. CDR3 sequence (DNA): TGCAGCGTTGGTCCCGTACACCAGGACACTGAAGCTTTCTTT. Translating gives CSVGPVHQDTEAFF.

V usage is TRBV2 and J usage is TRBJ1-6; 9 bases are a match to TRBD1. With V trimmed by 7 bases and J by 7 bases, 8 bases remained unmatched. Looked up from germline, CDR1 is SNHLY and CDR2 is FYNNEI. This CDR3 contains 15 residues. CDR3 loop: CASTPTGGGNSPLHF. The CDR3 DNA sequence: TGTGCCAGCACCCCTACAGGGGGCGGGAATTCACCCCTCCACTTT.

V usage is TRBV18 and J usage is TRBJ1-1; unclear D gene. Germline V CDR1 and CDR2: KGHSH, LQKENI. The CDR3 extends over 15 amino acids. The germline V and J ends were trimmed by 3 bases and 0 bases, with 11 bases remaining between them. The CDR3 DNA follows: TGTGCCAGCTCACCCGAGAGTGGGGTGAACACTGAAGCTTTCTTT. This encodes CASSPESGVNTEAFF. The full variable domain, its missing parts supplied by reference TRBV18 and TRBJ1-1, is NAGVMQNPRHLVRRRGQEARLRCSPMKGHSHVYWYRQLPEEGLKFMVYLQKENIIDESGMPKERFSAEFPKEGPSILRIQQVVRGDSAAYFCASSPESGVNTEAFFGQGTRLTVV.

The chain recombines TRBV5-4 with TRBJ1-1; a weak D match, TRBD1 (6 bases). Germline V gene data show CDR1 as SGHNT and CDR2 as YYREEE (reference sequence). This CDR3 has 11 amino acids. With 9 bases removed from V and 5 bases from J, the gap between germline ends came to 11 bases. Here the CDR3 DNA reads TGTGCCACCGTCAGGGGAACTGAAGCTTTCTTT. Amino acid sequence: CATVRGTEAFF.

This chain connects TRBV14 to TRBJ2-7, with 8 bases matching TRBD1. This CDR3 region has 11 residues. From germline, CDR1 is SGHDN and CDR2 FVKESK. The CDR3 DNA is TGTACAAATGGACAGGGACCCGAGCAGTACTTC. Translating gives CTNGQGPEQYF.

About this clone itself: The same CDR3 can be traced to other DNA sequences in this sample. This sequence joins TRBV10-3 and TRBJ2-7; 11 bases map to TRBD2. CDR3 length: 14 residues. Losses at the gene ends were 9 bases for V and 3 bases for J; bases not matched to a gene: 7. Germline V gives CDR1 ENHRY, CDR2 SYGVKD. CDR3 sequence (DNA): TGTGCCATTTCACCCGGGACTAGCGGCTACGAGCAGTACTTC. Protein product: CAISPGTSGYEQYF.

This chain links TRBV7-2 with TRBJ1-6; a weak D match, TRBD1 (5 bases). The CDR3 totals 15 residues. Germline-derived CDR1 and CDR2 are SGHTA and FQGNSA. Trimming took off 1 base at V and 10 bases at J, with 14 bases between the two ends. The CDR3 sequence is CASSLVAGSVSPLHF. The CDR3 region has the DNA TGTGCCAGCAGCTTAGTAGCAGGGAGTGTGTCACCCCTCCACTTT.

The rearrangement joins TRBV5-1 to TRBJ2-7, with 13 bases aligning to TRBD2. CDR1 is SGHRS, CDR2 YFSETQ, per germline. The CDR3 has 19 amino acids. The V gene end was trimmed by 0 bases and the J gene end by 7 bases; junction bases not matched to a gene: 16. CDR3 protein: CASSLGNPGQGGLAGEQYF. CDR3 in DNA: TGCGCCAGCAGCTTGGGAAATCCGGGACAGGGGGGACTAGCGGGAGAGCAGTACTTC.

The rearrangement joins TRBV7-2 to TRBJ1-5; possibly TRBD1 for D (5 bases). This CDR3 is built from 12 residues. Germline lookup yields CDR1 SGHTA and CDR2 FQGNSA. Trimming left V 5 bases short and J 7 bases short, with 9 bases between. The CDR3: CASSPSGQPQHF. The CDR3 bases are TGTGCCAGCAGCCCCTCAGGGCAGCCCCAGCATTTT.

The chain employs TRBV23-1 and TRBJ1-4; 9 bases align to TRBD1. TRBV23-1 is treated as an ORF (open reading frame) with a function not yet certain. There are 13 residues in the CDR3. With V trimmed by 6 bases and J by 8 bases, 4 bases remained unmatched. The DNA of the CDR3 is TGCGCCAGCAGCCCCGACAGGGGGGAAAAACTGTTTTTT. Its protein product is CASSPDRGEKLFF.